The present T cell receptor beta chain was sequenced within a study of OX40 agonist ivuxolimab in advanced cancers. TCRdb keeps only in-frame clones here, not all; method: immunoSEQ multiplex PCR. The sample consists of 55,000 to 75,000 clones, 84% of them appearing once. This clone was observed once. The CDR3 runs 16 residues. The V and J ends lost 6 bases and 4 bases respectively, with 18 bases between them. Germline CDR1 MGHDK, CDR2 SYGVNS. This chain links TRBV25-1 with TRBJ1-4; the D is unclear. The source was CD4+ or CD8+ T cells sorted from blood, collected in a trial of the OX40 agonist ivuxolimab. This TCR derives from an adult with an advanced solid tumor such as melanoma, head and neck, liver or kidney cancer. The CDR3, as DNA: TGTGCCAGCAGCGCCCTTGAGTGGGGAAGTAATGAAAAACTGTTTTTT. This translates into CASSALEWGSNEKLFF.